What follows describes a single TCR beta chain. It has no known antigen specificity. No much larger clone is present one base from it, and per-base qualities are unavailable. This sample is part of a study of blood T cell repertoires in COVID-19 (dated by TCRdb to between 2020 and 2021). Study-level background: The collaborator samples originated in the United States, Italy and Spain and spanned the acute and convalescent phases of COVID-19. Where available, HLA class I and class II types were taken from metadata supplied by the sample provider and were not determined by assay-based typing. The samples were drawn from the first 160 participants of the ongoing ImmuneRACE study and from over a thousand subjects provided by 6 global collaborators. Deeply sampled blood TCRbeta repertoires from subjects exposed to, actively infected with, or recovered from COVID-19 were included in the dataset. The prospective study material was composed of cDNA or gDNA derived from T cells, B-cell-depleted T cells, or PBMCs. The repertoires were released in a freely available public database meant as a resource for research on the immune response to SARS-CoV-2. A de-identified subject ID, COVID-19 status, age in years and sex were almost always included in the sample metadata. What the study reported, not specific to this receptor: How much clinical and demographic metadata was included differed by source and by participant, and the metadata was provided uncurated.

The collaborating institutions used their own protocols to collect whole blood in K2EDTA tubes. Collaborator samples were shipped for TCRbeta analysis as frozen whole blood, isolated PBMCs, or DNA extracted from either sample type. The germline ends are 7 bases apart after V is trimmed by 7 bases and J by 0 bases. The CDR3 starts with the cysteine, ends with the phenylalanine, and has 13 residues. The CDR3 DNA has 39 bases and is translated from base 1. The germline V gene gives CDR1 as ENHRY and CDR2 as SYGVKD. TCRbeta CDR3 regions were amplified from genomic DNA by means of the immunoSEQ Assay, a bias-controlled multiplex PCR. Concerning the study's data processing: The number of nucleated cells in each sample was estimated from the amplification of reference gene primers within the assay. To quantify the absolute abundance of each unique TCRbeta CDR3 rearrangement, sequence reads were collapsed and filtered. For each sample, productive Simpson clonality was calculated by taking the square root of Simpson's diversity index across productive rearrangements. TCRdb took this table from immuneACCESS and kept in-frame rearrangements with V and J called. Such tables lack part of the clones; where checked against another copy, unresolved V genes explain under half of the gap, and the rest is unexplained. Clone size and the V and J calls come from that table; the DNA yielded D and trimming. The sample table holds under 200,000 clones, of which 70% to 90% were seen once. Of the sample, around 2.7% falls within the top ten clones.

This clonotype originated in a man aged 40-55 years with active or convalescent COVID-19. The material sequenced was peripheral blood. The rearrangement combines TRBV10-3 with TRBJ1-3; the D gene is perhaps TRBD1, on 5 matching bases. The CDR3 in this case is CAIKDSSGNTIYF. Read as DNA, the sequence is TGTGCCATCAAAGACAGCTCTGGAAACACCATATATTTT.